The entry below describes one TCR beta chain. Antigen unknown. This specimen comes from a study of cytomegalovirus exposure and HLA in healthy donors. Findings of the study overall: The tendency of first-cohort TCR clusters to co-occur in the 120 or so validation repertoires was identified by a subsequent analysis.

Produced via immunoSEQ multiplex PCR; TCRdb's table is partial and in-frame only. The sample yields about 240,000 clones, about 90% seen once. Germline assignment: CDR1 SGHRS and CDR2 YFSETQ. The CDR3 is made up of 16 amino acids. V dropped 5 bases and J dropped 1; count of bases not matched to a gene: 7. The chain joins TRBV5-1 to TRBJ2-3; TRBD2 matches at 10 bases. Sequencing was done on a sample of PBMCs. The source of this sequence is a woman in her twenties or thirties in good health and CMV-seropositive. For the CDR3, the DNA is TGCGCCAGCAGAGCCTCTAGCGGGAGAGGCACAGATACGCAGTATTTT. Translating it yields CASRASSGRGTDTQYF.